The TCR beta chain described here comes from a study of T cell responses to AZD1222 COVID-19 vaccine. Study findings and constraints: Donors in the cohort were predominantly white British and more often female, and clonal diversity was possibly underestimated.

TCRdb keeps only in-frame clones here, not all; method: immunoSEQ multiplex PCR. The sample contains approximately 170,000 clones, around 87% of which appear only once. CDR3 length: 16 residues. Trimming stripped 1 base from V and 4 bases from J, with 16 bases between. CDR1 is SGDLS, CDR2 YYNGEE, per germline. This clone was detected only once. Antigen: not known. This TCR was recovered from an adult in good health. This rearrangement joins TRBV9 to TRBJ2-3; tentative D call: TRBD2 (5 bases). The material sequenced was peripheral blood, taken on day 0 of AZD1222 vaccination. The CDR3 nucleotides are TGTGCCAGCAGCGTATTCAGCCTAGCTGAGGCAGATACGCAGTATTTT. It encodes CASSVFSLAEADTQYF.